Listed here are 6 T cell receptor beta chains from one sample, sequenced in a study of PD-L1 blockade in urothelial cancer (dated by TCRdb to the late 2010s). The library came from the immunoSEQ multiplex PCR assay. TCRdb holds this immuneACCESS table with in-frame rearrangements only. Some clones are missing; in checked studies, unresolved V genes explain under half, and the rest has no known cause. This sample holds about 55,000 clones; 60% to 80% were observed only once. The top ten constitute roughly 3.6% of the sample. Specimen: PBMCs, collected around atezolizumab (anti-PD-L1) treatment. These receptors all stem from a man between 65 and 85 years old with urothelial cancer.

The chain carries TRBV11-3 and TRBJ2-5; TRBD2 matches at 11 bases. Trimming at V came to 0 bases and at J to 5 bases, leaving 8 bases not matched to a gene. There are 17 residues in the CDR3. Germline CDR1 and CDR2: SGHNT and YENEEA. The CDR3, as DNA: TGTGCCAGCAGCTTAGATCTAGCGGGAGGTTCGGGTGAGACCCAGTACTTC. The encoded protein is CASSLDLAGGSGETQYF.

The rearrangement joins TRBV4-1 to TRBJ2-2, with 9 bases lining up with TRBD2. The CDR3 is 17 amino acids. With 0 bases clipped from V and 4 bases from J, the junction kept 6 bases outside the gene matches. Germline-derived CDR1 and CDR2 are MGHRA and YSYEKL. The CDR3 DNA is TGCGCCAGCAGCCAAGAGGCCCTAGCGGGATTCACCGGGGAGCTGTTTTTT. Amino acid sequence: CASSQEALAGFTGELFF.

The J gene is TRBJ1-4, the V gene TRBV4-3; possible D gene TRBD1, 5 bases. V lost 0 bases to trimming and J lost 7 bases, with 12 bases between them. In germline, CDR1 is LGHNA, CDR2 YSLEER. The CDR3 extends over 15 amino acids. The CDR3 here is CASSQEQATFEKLFF. The CDR3 nucleotides are TGCGCCAGCAGCCAAGAACAGGCCACCTTTGAAAAACTGTTTTTT.

The chain has TRBV9 and TRBJ2-3, with 14 bases matching TRBD2. V lost 4 bases to trimming and J lost 4 bases; unmatched junction nucleotides: 8. Per the germline V gene, CDR1 is SGDLS and CDR2 is YYNGEE. This CDR3 is built from 17 residues. The CDR3 sequence is CASSNPGLAGVADTQYF. CDR3 nucleotides: TGTGCCAGCAGCAACCCGGGACTAGCGGGAGTAGCAGATACGCAGTATTTT.

This chain links TRBV21-1 with TRBJ2-7; the table assigns TRBD1, which was not confirmed against the DNA. TRBV21-1 is an annotated pseudogene. This CDR3 contains 16 residues. The CDR3 is CASSHNGTGNAYEQYF. CDR3 in DNA: TGTGCCAGCAGCCATAACGGGACAGGGAATGCCTACGAGCAGTACTTC.

With regard to this clone: Other DNA variants within this sample encode the same CDR3. This sequence joins TRBV6-1 and TRBJ1-5; 7 bases match TRBD1. The germline V gene has CDR1 MNHNS and CDR2 SASEGT. V dropped 5 bases and J dropped 0; count of bases not matched to a gene: 1. The CDR3 spans 14 residues. CDR3 DNA sequence: TGTGCCAGCAGTCCAGGGGGTAGCAATCAGCCCCAGCATTTT. Residues: CASSPGGSNQPQHF.